A single sample gave rise to the 10 T cell receptor beta chains below, sequenced in a study of cytomegalovirus exposure and HLA in healthy donors. It was with 60 Vbeta and 13 Jbeta primers that the PCR ran. The protocol was immunoSEQ multiplex PCR, while the TCRdb copy is restricted to in-frame clones and leaves out a portion. The sample lists around 78,000 clones; approximately 88% were seen once. The sample consisted of PBMCs. These receptors were taken from a woman in her 50s in good health and CMV-seronegative.

The chain is built from TRBV9 and TRBJ2-5; 13 bases are a match to TRBD2. The germline V gene encodes CDR1 SGDLS and CDR2 YYNGEE. The CDR3 is made up of 16 amino acids. Unmatched junction bases numbered 8, after V lost 2 bases and J lost 7 bases. CDR3 DNA: TGTGCCAGCAGCGTTGGACTAGCGGGAGTTGATGGGACCCAGTACTTC. This translates into CASSVGLAGVDGTQYF.

The gene calls are TRBV5-4 and TRBJ2-1, with TRBD2 identical over 10 bases. V dropped 6 bases and J dropped 5; count of bases not matched to a gene: 5. The CDR3 spans 14 residues. Germline V gene data show CDR1 as SGHNT and CDR2 as YYREEE (reference sequence). CDR3 sequence (DNA): TGTGCCAGCAACAAGCGGGGGGGGAACAATGAGCAGTTCTTC. It is translated as CASNKRGGNNEQFF.

This clone was detected only once. The chain couples TRBV11-2 to TRBJ1-1; unclear D gene. The length of the CDR3 is 12 residues. Trimming stripped 8 bases from V and 6 bases from J, with 13 bases between. Germline lookup yields CDR1 SGHAT and CDR2 FQNNGV. CDR3 protein: CASAERVAEAFF. The CDR3 DNA is TGTGCCAGCGCGGAGCGGGTTGCTGAAGCTTTCTTT.

The chain has TRBV28 and TRBJ1-1; weak D call: TRBD1 (5 bases). The CDR3 is 15 amino acids. V was clipped by 5 bases and J by 0 bases, with 13 bases between them. The germline V gene encodes CDR1 MDHEN and CDR2 SYDVKM. In DNA, the CDR3 is TGTGCCAGCAGTCACAGGACATCCTTGAACACTGAAGCTTTCTTT. The encoded protein is CASSHRTSLNTEAFF.

This clone showed up just a few times. The chain is built from TRBV6-1 and TRBJ2-7; D is uncertain. The ends were cut back, 1 base at V and 5 bases at J, with 12 bases in the middle. CDR3 length equals 14 residues. The germline V gene encodes CDR1 MNHNS and CDR2 SASEGT. CDR3 residues: CASSEGDGFDEQYF. The CDR3 DNA reads TGTGCCAGCAGTGAAGGTGACGGGTTCGACGAGCAGTACTTC.

The chain joins TRBV18 to TRBJ1-4; D is undetermined. Germline V gene sequence: CDR1 KGHSH, CDR2 LQKENI. Trimming removed 3 bases from V and 0 bases from J, with 8 bases in between. This CDR3 region has 15 residues. CDR3 in amino acids: CASSPSFATNEKLFF. The CDR3 nucleotides are TGTGCCAGCTCACCCAGTTTTGCAACTAATGAAAAACTGTTTTTT. The variable domain in full, with the rest retrieved from reference TRBV18 and TRBJ1-4, is NAGVMQNPRHLVRRRGQEARLRCSPMKGHSHVYWYRQLPEEGLKFMVYLQKENIIDESGMPKERFSAEFPKEGPSILRIQQVVRGDSAAYFCASSPSFATNEKLFFGSGTQLSVL.

The V call is TRBV21-1, the J call TRBJ1-1. TRBV21-1 corresponds to a pseudogene. This CDR3 region has 15 residues. CDR3 nucleotides: TGTGCCAGCTCCGGGAGGTCCACCTTGAACACTGAAGCTTTCTTT. Protein sequence: CASSGRSTLNTEAFF.

This clone was counted a few times. V usage is TRBV28 and J usage is TRBJ1-2; no clear D. Trimming left V 6 bases short and J 4 bases short, with 15 bases between. Per germline, CDR1 MDHEN and CDR2 SYDVKM. The CDR3 has 14 amino acids. CDR3 DNA: TGTGCCAGCAGCCCAAGGCGGGGTTCCTATGGCTACACCTTC. Its translation is CASSPRRGSYGYTF.

J is TRBJ2-6 and V is TRBV25-1; a weak D match, TRBD2 (5 bases). Germline lookup yields CDR1 MGHDK and CDR2 SYGVNS. The V and J ends lost 4 bases and 0 bases respectively, with 16 bases between them. CDR3 length: 18 amino acids. CDR3 nucleotide sequence: TGTGCCAGCAGTGCTCGGGAACAGAGAGCCTCTGGGGCCAACGTCCTGACTTTC. This gives the protein CASSAREQRASGANVLTF.

This rearrangement joins TRBV27 to TRBJ1-5; 10 bases map to TRBD1. Per germline, CDR1 MNHEY and CDR2 SMNVEV (reference sequence). The CDR3 has 14 residues. V lost 8 bases and J lost 6; bases outside the gene matches: 7. The CDR3 loop is CASGRQGASQPQHF. The CDR3 nucleotides are TGTGCCAGCGGAAGACAGGGGGCAAGTCAGCCCCAGCATTTT.